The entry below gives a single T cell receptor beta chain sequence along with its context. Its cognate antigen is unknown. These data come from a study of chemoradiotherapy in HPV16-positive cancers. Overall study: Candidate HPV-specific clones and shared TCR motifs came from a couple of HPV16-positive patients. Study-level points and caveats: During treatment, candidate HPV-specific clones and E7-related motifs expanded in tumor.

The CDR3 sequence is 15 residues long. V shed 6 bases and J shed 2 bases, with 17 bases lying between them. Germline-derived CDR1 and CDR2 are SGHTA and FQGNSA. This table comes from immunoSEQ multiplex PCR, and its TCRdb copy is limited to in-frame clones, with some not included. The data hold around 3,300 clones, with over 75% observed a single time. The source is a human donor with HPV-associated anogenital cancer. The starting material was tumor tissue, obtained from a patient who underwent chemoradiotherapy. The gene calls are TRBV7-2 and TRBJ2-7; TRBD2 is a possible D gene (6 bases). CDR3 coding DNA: TGTGCCAGCAGAAGGAGTGGGACTTCTGCCTACGAGCAGTACTTC. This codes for CASRRSGTSAYEQYF.